This T cell receptor beta chain was recorded in a study of OX40 agonist ivuxolimab in advanced cancers. Libraries were prepared by immunoSEQ multiplex PCR; TCRdb keeps only in-frame clonotypes and omits some of them. The sample lists 35,000 to 45,000 clones; around 81% were seen once. The germline gives CDR1 MNHEY, CDR2 SVGAGI. CDR3 length equals 13 residues. V was clipped by 4 bases and J by 1 base, with 7 bases between them. V and J are TRBV6-5 and TRBJ2-5, with TRBD2 as a possible D gene (5 bases). This specimen consisted of CD4+ or CD8+ T cells sorted from blood, obtained in a trial of the OX40 agonist ivuxolimab. This clonotype was sampled from an adult with an advanced solid tumor such as melanoma, head and neck, liver or kidney cancer. The CDR3 DNA follows: TGTGCCAGCAGTTGGAGCGGCCAAGAGACCCAGTACTTC. Its translation: CASSWSGQETQYF.